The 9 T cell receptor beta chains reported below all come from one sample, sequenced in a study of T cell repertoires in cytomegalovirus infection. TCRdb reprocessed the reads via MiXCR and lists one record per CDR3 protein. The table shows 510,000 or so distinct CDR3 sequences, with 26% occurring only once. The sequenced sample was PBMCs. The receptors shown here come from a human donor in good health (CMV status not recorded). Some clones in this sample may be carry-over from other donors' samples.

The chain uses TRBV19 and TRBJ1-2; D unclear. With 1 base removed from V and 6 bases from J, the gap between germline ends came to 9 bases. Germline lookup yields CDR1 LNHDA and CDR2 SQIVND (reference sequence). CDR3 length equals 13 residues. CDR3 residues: CASSIGQAHGYTF. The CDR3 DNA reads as TGTGCCAGTAGTATAGGCCAGGCTCATGGCTACACCTTC.

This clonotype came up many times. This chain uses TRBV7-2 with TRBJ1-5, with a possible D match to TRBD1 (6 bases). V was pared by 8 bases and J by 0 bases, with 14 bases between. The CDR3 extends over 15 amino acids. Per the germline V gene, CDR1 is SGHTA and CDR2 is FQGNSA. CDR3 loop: CASALRGHSNQPQHF. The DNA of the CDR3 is TGTGCCAGCGCATTGCGGGGGCATAGCAATCAGCCCCAGCATTTT.

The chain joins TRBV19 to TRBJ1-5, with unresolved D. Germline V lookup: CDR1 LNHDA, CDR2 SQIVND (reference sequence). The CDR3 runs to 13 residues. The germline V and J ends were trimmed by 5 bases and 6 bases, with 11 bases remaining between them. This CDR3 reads CASSSSDGQPQHF. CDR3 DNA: TGTGCCAGTAGTTCCTCCGATGGTCAGCCCCAGCATTTT.

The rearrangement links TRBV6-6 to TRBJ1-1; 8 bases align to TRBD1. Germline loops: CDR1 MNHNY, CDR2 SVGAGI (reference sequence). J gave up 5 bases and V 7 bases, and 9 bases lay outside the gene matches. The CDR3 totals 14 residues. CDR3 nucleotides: TGTGCCAGCACCATCCGGACAGGGTGGACTGAAGCTTTCTTT. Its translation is CASTIRTGWTEAFF.

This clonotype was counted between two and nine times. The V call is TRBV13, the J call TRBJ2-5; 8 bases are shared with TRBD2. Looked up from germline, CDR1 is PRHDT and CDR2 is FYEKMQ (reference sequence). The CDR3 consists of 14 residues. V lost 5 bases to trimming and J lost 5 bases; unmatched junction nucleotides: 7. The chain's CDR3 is CASSARTSRETQYF. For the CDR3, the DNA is TGTGCCAGCAGCGCCCGGACTAGCAGGGAGACCCAGTACTTC.

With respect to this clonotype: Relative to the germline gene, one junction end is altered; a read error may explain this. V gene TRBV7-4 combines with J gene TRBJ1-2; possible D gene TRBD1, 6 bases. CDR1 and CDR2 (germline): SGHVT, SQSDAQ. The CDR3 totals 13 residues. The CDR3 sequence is CASSRGTIYGYSF. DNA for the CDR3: TGTGCCAGCAGCCGCGGGACAATCTATGGCTACTCCTTC.

The chain's CDR3 is CASGFGGVEAFF. CDR3 DNA: TGTGCTAGTGGTTTCGGAGGGGTCGAAGCTTTCTTT. The rearrangement joins TRBV12-5 to TRBJ1-1, with a tentative D call TRBD1 (5 bases). CDR1 and CDR2 (germline): LGHNT, FRNRAP. The CDR3 spans 12 residues. Trimming took off 3 bases at V and 8 bases at J, with 10 bases between the two ends.

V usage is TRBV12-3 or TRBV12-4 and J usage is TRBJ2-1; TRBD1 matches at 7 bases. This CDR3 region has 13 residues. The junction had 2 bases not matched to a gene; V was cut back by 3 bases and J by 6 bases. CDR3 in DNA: TGTGCCAGCAGTTTCCAGGGGGTCAATGAGCAGTTCTTC. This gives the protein CASSFQGVNEQFF.

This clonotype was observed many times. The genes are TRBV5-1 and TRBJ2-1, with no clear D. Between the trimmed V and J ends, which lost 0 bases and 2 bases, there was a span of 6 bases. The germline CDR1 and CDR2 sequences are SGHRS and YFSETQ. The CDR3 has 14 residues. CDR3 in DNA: TGCGCCAGCAGCTTGGGGCAGGCCTACAATGAGCAGTTCTTC. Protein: CASSLGQAYNEQFF.